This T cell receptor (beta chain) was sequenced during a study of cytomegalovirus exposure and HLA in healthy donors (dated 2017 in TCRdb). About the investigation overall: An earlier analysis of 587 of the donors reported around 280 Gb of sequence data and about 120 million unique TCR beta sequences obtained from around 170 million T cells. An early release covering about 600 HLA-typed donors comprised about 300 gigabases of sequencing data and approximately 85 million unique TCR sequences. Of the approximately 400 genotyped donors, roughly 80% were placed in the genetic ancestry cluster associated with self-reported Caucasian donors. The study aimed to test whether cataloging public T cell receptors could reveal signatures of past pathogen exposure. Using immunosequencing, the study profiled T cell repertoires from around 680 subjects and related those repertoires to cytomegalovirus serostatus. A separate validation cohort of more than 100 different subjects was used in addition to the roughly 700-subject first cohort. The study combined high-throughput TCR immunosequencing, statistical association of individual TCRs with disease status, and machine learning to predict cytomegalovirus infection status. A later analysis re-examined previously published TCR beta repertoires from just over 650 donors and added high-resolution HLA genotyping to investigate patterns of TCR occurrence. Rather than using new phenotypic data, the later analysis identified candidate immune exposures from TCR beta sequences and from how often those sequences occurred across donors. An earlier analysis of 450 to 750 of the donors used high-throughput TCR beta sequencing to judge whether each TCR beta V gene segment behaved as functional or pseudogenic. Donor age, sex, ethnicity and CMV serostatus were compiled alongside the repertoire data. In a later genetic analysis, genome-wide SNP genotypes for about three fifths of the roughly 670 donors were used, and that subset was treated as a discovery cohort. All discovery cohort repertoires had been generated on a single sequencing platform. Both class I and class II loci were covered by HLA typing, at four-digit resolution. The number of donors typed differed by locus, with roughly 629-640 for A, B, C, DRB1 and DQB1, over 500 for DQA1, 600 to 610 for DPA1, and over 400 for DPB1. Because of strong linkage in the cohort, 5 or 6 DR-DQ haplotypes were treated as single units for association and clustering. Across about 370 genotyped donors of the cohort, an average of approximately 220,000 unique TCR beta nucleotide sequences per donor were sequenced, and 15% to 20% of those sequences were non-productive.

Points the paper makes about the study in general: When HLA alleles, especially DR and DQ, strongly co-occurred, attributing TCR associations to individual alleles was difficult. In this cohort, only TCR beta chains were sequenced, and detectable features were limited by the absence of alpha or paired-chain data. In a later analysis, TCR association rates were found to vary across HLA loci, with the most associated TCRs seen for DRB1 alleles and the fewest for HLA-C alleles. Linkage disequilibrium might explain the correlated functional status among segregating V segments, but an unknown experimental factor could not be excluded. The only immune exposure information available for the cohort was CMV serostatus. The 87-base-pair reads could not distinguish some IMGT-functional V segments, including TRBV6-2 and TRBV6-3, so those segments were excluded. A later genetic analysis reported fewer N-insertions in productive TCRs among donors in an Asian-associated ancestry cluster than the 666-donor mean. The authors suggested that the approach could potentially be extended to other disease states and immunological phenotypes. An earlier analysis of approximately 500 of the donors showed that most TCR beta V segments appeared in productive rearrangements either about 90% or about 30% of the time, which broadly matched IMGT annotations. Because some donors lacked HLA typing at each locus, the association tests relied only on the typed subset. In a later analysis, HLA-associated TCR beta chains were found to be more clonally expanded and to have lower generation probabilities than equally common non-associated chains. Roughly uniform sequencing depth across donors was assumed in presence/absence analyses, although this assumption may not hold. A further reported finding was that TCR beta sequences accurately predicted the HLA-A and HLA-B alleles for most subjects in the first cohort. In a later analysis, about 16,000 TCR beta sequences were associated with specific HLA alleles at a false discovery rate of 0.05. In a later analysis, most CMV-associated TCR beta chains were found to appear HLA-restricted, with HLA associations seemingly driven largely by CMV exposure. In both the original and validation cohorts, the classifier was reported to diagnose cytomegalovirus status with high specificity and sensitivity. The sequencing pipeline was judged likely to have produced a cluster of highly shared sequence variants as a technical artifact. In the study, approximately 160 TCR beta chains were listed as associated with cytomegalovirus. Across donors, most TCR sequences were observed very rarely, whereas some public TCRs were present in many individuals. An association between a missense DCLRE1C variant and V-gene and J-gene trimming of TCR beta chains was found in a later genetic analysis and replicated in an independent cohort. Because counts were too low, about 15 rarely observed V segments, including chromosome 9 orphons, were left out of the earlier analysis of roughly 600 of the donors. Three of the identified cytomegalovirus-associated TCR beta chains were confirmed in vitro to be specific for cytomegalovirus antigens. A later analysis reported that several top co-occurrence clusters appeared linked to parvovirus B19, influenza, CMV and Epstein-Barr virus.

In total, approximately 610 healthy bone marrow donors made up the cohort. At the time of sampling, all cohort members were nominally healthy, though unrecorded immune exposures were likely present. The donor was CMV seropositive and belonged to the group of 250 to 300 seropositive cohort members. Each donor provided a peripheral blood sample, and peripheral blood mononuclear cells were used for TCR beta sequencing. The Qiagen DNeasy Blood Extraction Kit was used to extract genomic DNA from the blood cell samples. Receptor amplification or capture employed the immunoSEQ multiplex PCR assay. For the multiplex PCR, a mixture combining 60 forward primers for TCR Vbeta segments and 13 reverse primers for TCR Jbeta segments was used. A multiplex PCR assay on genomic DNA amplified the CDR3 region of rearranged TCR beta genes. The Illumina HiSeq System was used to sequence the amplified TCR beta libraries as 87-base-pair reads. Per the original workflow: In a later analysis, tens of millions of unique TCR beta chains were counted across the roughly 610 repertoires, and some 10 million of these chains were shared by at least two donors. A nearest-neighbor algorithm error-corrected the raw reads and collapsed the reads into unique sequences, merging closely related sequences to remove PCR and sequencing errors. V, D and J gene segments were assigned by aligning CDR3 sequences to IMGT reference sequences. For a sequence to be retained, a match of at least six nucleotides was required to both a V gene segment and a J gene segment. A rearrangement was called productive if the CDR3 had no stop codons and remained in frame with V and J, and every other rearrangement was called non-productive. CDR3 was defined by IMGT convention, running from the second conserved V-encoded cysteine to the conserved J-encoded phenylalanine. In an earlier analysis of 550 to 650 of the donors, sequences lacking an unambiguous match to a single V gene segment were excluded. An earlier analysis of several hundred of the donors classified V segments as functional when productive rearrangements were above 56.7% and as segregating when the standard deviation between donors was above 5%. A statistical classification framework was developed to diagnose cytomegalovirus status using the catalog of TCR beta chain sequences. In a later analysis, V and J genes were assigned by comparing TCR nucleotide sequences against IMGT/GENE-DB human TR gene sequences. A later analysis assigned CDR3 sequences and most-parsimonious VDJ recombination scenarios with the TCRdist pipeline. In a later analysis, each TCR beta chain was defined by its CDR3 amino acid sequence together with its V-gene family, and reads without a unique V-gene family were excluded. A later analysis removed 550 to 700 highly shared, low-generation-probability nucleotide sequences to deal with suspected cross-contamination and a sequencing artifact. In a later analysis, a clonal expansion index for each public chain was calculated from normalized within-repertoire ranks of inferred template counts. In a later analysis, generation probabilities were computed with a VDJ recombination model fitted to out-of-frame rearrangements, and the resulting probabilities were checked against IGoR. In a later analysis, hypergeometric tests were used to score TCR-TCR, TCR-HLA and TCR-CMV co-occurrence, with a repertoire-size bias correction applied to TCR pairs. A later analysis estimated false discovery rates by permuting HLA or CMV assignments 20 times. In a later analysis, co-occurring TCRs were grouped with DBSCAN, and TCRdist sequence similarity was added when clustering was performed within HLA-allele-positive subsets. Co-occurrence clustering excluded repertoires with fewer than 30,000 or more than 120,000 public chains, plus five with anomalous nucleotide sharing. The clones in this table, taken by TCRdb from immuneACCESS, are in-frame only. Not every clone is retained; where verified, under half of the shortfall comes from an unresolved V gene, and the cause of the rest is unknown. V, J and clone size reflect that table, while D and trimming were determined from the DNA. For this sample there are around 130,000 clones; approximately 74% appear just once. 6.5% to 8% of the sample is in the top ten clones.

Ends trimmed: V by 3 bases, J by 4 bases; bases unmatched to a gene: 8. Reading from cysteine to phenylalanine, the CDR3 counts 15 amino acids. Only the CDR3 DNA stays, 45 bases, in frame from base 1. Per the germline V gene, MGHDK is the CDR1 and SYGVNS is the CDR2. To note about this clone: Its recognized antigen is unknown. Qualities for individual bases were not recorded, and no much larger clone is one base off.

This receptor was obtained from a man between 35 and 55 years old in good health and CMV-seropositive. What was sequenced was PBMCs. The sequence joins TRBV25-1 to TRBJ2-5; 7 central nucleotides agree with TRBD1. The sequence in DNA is TGTGCCAGCAGTGACTCAGGGGGTAAGGGAGAGACCCAGTACTTC. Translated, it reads CASSDSGGKGETQYF. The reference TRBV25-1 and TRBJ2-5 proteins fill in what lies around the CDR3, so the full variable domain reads EADIYQTPRYLVIGTGKKITLECSQTMGHDKMYWYQQDPGMELHLIHYSYGVNSTEKGDLSSESTVSRIRTEHFPLTLESARPSHTSQYLCASSDSGGKGETQYFGPGTRLLVL.